Given below is one T cell receptor beta chain in context. Seattle's enrolled individuals joined amid active infection and were then monitored longitudinally. CDR3 length equals 13 residues. Germline V CDR1 and CDR2: MDHEN, SYDVKM. Trimming pared 6 bases from V and 2 bases from J, leaving 11 bases between. The assay was immunoSEQ multiplex PCR, and TCRdb's table has in-frame clones only and misses some. This table has around 140,000 clones, over 80% appearing once. The data stem from a study of blood T cell repertoires in COVID-19. Study-level information: Collection of acute and convalescent COVID-19 samples took place in the United States, Italy and Spain.

Sequenced: peripheral blood. The chain is built from TRBV28 and TRBJ2-7; D possibly corresponds to TRBD1 (5 bases). The receptor was derived from a man aged 25 to 40 with COVID-19, enrolled during active disease. The CDR3 nucleotides read TGTGCCAGCAGCGGGCAGGGAACCTACGAGCAGTACTTC. Translated: CASSGQGTYEQYF.